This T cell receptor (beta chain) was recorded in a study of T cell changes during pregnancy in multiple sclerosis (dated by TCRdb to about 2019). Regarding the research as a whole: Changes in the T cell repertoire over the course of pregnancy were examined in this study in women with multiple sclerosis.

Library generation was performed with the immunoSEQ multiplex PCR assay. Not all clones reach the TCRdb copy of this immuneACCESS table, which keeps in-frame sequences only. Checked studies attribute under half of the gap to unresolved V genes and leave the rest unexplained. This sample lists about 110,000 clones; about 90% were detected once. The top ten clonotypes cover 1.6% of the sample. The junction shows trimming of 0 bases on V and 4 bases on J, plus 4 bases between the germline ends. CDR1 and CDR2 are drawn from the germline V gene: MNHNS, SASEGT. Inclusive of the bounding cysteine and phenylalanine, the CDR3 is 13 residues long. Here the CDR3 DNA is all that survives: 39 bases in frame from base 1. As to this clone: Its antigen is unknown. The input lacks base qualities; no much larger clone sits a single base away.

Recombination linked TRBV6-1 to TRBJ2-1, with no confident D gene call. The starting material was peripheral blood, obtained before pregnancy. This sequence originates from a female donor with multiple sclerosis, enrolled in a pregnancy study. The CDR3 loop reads CASSEAQYNEQFF. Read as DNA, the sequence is TGTGCCAGCAGTGAAGCACAGTACAATGAGCAGTTCTTC.